These 10 T cell receptor beta chains originate from one sample sequenced in a study of blood T cell repertoires in COVID-19. The repertoire was sequenced with immunoSEQ multiplex PCR; TCRdb's copy has only in-frame clones and lacks some. The sample includes over 150,000 clones, roughly four fifths of them seen just once. Sequences were obtained from PBMCs or T cells enriched from blood (not recorded which). Receptors were obtained from a man aged 50 to 59 who had recovered from COVID-19.

This rearrangement joins TRBV7-2 to TRBJ2-1; 12 bases are shared with TRBD2. The CDR3 runs to 15 residues. The trim removed 5 bases at V and 10 bases at J, leaving 9 bases unmatched. Germline CDR1 SGHTA, CDR2 FQGNSA. CDR3 amino acids: CASSENLAGGREQFF. The CDR3 nucleotides read TGTGCCAGCAGCGAAAACCTAGCGGGGGGGCGCGAGCAGTTCTTC.

This rearrangement joins TRBV7-2 to TRBJ1-6; D possibly corresponds to TRBD1 (5 bases). This CDR3 region has 15 residues. V lost 1 base and J lost 9, with 13 bases in between. The germline CDR1 and CDR2 sequences are SGHTA and FQGNSA. The CDR3 DNA is TGTGCCAGCAGCTTAGGGCCGGGGGAAATTTCACCCCTCCACTTT. Protein product: CASSLGPGEISPLHF.

The chain uses TRBV9 and TRBJ2-3, with D possibly TRBD2 on 7 matching bases. The CDR3 is 16 residues long. Deletions cut 0 bases from V and 6 bases from J, with 17 bases between. In germline, CDR1 is SGDLS, CDR2 YYNGEE. As DNA, the CDR3 is TGTGCCAGCAGCGTAGCGGGGGGCTCCCCTGCGGATACGCAGTATTTT. It codes for CASSVAGGSPADTQYF. Full variable domain (rest looked up from reference TRBV9 and TRBJ2-3): DSGVTQTPKHLITATGQRVTLRCSPRSGDLSVYWYQQSLDQGLQFLIQYYNGEERAKGNILERFSAQQFPDLHSELNLSSLELGDSALYFCASSVAGGSPADTQYFGPGTRLTVL.

There are many counts of this clone. In nucleotides, the CDR3 is TGCGCCAGCAGCTTGGACGTCAGCTCTGGGGCCAACGTCCTGACTTTC. Its protein product is CASSLDVSSGANVLTF. V usage is TRBV5-1 and J usage is TRBJ2-6, with no clear D. Trimming cost V 0 bases and J 0 bases, with 7 bases left between them. CDR1 and CDR2 from the germline V gene are SGHRS and YFSETQ. CDR3 size: 16 residues.

The chain links TRBV5-1 to TRBJ1-1, with TRBD1 matching over 7 bases. Trimming removed 4 bases from V and 0 bases from J; junction bases left unmatched: 9. CDR3 size: 16 residues. Germline V gives CDR1 SGHRS, CDR2 YFSETQ. CDR3 sequence (DNA): TGCGCCAGCAGCGCCGACAGGGCTTTGATGAACACTGAAGCTTTCTTT. Translation gives CASSADRALMNTEAFF.

The rearrangement uses TRBV11-2 and TRBJ1-1; no definite D call. The CDR3 covers 14 residues. With 3 bases removed from V and 4 bases from J, the gap between germline ends came to 12 bases. Germline V gene lookup returns CDR1 SGHAT and CDR2 FQNNGV. The CDR3 region has the DNA TGTGCCAGCAGCTTTGCCCCCCCGGGCACTGAAGCTTTCTTT. Encoded protein: CASSFAPPGTEAFF.

Points on this clone: Different DNA sequences within this sample yield the same CDR3. The chain employs TRBV19 and TRBJ1-5, with D uncertain. The germline V and J ends were trimmed by 2 bases and 7 bases, with 6 bases remaining between them. Germline-derived CDR1 and CDR2 are LNHDA and SQIVND (reference sequence). The CDR3 sequence is 12 residues long. Here the CDR3 DNA reads TGTGCCAGTAGTATATCCCGGCAGCCCCAGCATTTT. This translates into CASSISRQPQHF.

The CDR3 DNA sequence: TGTGCCATCATGGGACAGGGGTTTGAAGCTTTCTTT. Encoded protein: CAIMGQGFEAFF. J is TRBJ1-1 and V is TRBV10-3, with 10 bases aligning to TRBD1. V was pared by 7 bases and J by 7 bases, with 3 bases of the junction left unmatched. Germline assignment: CDR1 ENHRY and CDR2 SYGVKD. The CDR3 sequence is 12 residues long.

This rearrangement joins TRBV18 to TRBJ1-1; TRBD1 aligns across 9 bases. Per the germline V gene, CDR1 is KGHSH and CDR2 is LQKENI. The CDR3 runs to 15 residues. Trimming removed 2 bases from V and 4 bases from J; junction bases left unmatched: 5. The CDR3 spells CASSPATGGGTEAFF. CDR3 nucleotide sequence: TGTGCCAGCTCACCAGCGACAGGGGGTGGCACTGAAGCTTTCTTT. Full variable domain (outside the CDR3, taken from reference TRBV18 and TRBJ1-1): NAGVMQNPRHLVRRRGQEARLRCSPMKGHSHVYWYRQLPEEGLKFMVYLQKENIIDESGMPKERFSAEFPKEGPSILRIQQVVRGDSAAYFCASSPATGGGTEAFFGQGTRLTVV.

The V gene is TRBV5-1, the J gene TRBJ2-7; a possible D gene is TRBD1 (5 bases). The CDR3 has 15 residues. CDR1 and CDR2 from the germline V gene are SGHRS and YFSETQ. V lost 0 bases, J lost 2 bases, and 12 bases lay in between. The CDR3 is CASSLVPGSTYEQYF. Here the CDR3 DNA reads TGCGCCAGCAGCTTGGTTCCAGGGTCAACCTACGAGCAGTACTTC.